This passage covers 27 T cell receptor beta chains from one sample sequenced in a study of T cells in Graves' hyperthyroidism and ophthalmopathy. RNA transcripts yielded amplified TCR beta CDR3 regions. Primed by the HTBI set, a first-round RT-PCR was run on the TCR CDR3. TCRdb reprocessed the multiplex PCR reads via MiXCR and lists one record per CDR3 protein. Of 600,000 or so distinct CDR3 sequences in the sample, roughly 15% were seen once. Specimen: blood. Receptors originate from a woman aged 50 to 60 with Graves' ophthalmopathy.

Ten or more counts support this clonotype. The V gene is TRBV27, the J gene TRBJ2-6; no definite D call. V lost 2 bases and J 0 bases, leaving 5 bases between the germline ends. In germline, CDR1 is MNHEY, CDR2 SMNVEV (reference sequence). The CDR3 is 15 residues long. Here the CDR3 DNA reads TGTGCCAGCAGTTTAGGGGTCTCTGGGGCCAACGTCCTGACTTTC. Translation: CASSLGVSGANVLTF.

This clonotype was observed many times. The CDR3 loop is CASSSSPRGTGLHEQYF. In nucleotides, the CDR3 is TGTGCCAGCAGCTCCTCACCTAGGGGGACAGGGCTTCACGAGCAGTACTTC. The chain combines TRBV7-6 with TRBJ2-7; 9 bases fit TRBD1. The germline V gene encodes CDR1 SGHVS and CDR2 FNYEAQ. V shed 4 bases and J 5 bases; nucleotides not matched to a gene: 15. The CDR3 has 17 residues.

This clonotype has a count of ten or more. The rearrangement uses TRBV11-2 and TRBJ1-1; D is unresolved. In germline, CDR1 is SGHAT, CDR2 FQNNGV. This CDR3 is 14 amino acids long. V was shortened by 3 bases and J by 1 base, with 9 bases between the two germline ends. The CDR3 sequence is CASSLDGRNTEAFF. In DNA form, the CDR3 reads TGTGCCAGCAGCTTGGACGGACGGAACACTGAAGCTTTCTTT.

The chain combines TRBV4-1 with TRBJ2-3; no reliable D call. V lost 1 base to trimming and J lost 2 bases, with 7 bases between them. CDR1 and CDR2 from the germline V gene are MGHRA and YSYEKL. This CDR3 has 14 amino acids. The CDR3 is CASSQGGITDTQYF. In DNA form, the CDR3 reads TGCGCCAGCAGCCAAGGAGGTATCACAGATACGCAGTATTTT.

This clonotype was seen ten or more times. The gene calls are TRBV13 and TRBJ1-1, with unresolved D. This CDR3 is 13 amino acids long. CDR1 is PRHDT, CDR2 FYEKMQ, per germline (reference sequence). V was cut by 2 bases and J by 6 bases, with 10 bases left in between. CDR3 DNA: TGTGCCAGCAGCTTAATGGCTACTTCTGAAGCTTTCTTT. Amino acids: CASSLMATSEAFF.

This clonotype was detected ten times or more. The chain links TRBV20-1 to TRBJ2-7; D is unresolved. The CDR3 length is 12 residues. V was cut by 2 bases and J by 2 bases, with 7 bases left in between. Germline V gives CDR1 DFQATT, CDR2 SNEGSKA (reference sequence). CDR3 region: CSARPWPYEQYF. DNA of the CDR3: TGCAGTGCTAGACCTTGGCCCTACGAGCAGTACTTC.

Comments on this clonotype: This could be a read error, since a much larger clone is one nucleotide away. J is TRBJ2-1 and V is TRBV6-6, with TRBD2 matching 11 bases. CDR3 length: 17 amino acids. Germline V CDR1 and CDR2: MNHNY, SVGAGI (reference sequence). Trimming removed 0 bases from V and 8 bases from J; junction bases left unmatched: 9. The CDR3 coding sequence is TGTGCCAGCAGTTACTCAAAGACTAGCGGGAAACTGGATGAGCAGTTCTTC. Protein product: CASSYSKTSGKLDEQFF.

The chain has TRBV19 and TRBJ2-7; D possibly corresponds to TRBD2 (7 bases). The CDR3 covers 15 residues. The ends were cut back, 4 bases at V and 4 bases at J, with 17 bases in the middle. Germline CDR1 and CDR2: LNHDA and SQIVND (reference sequence). CDR3 bases: TGTGCCAGTAGTACAGCTCGTAGGGGGGGTTACGAGCAGTACTTC. Translation: CASSTARRGGYEQYF.

This clonotype was seen once. The J gene is TRBJ2-1, the V gene TRBV19; 8 bases fit TRBD1. V trimming: 5 bases; J trimming: 5 bases; junction bases outside the gene matches: 11. The length of the CDR3 is 16 residues. CDR1 and CDR2 from the germline V gene are LNHDA and SQIVND (reference sequence). In DNA form, the CDR3 reads TGTGCCAGTAGTGCCATGGACAGGGTAGTTGACAATGAGCAGTTCTTC. Residues: CASSAMDRVVDNEQFF.

This clonotype was seen a handful of times. A much bigger clone sits one base away, suggesting this may be a read error. The chain carries TRBV28 and TRBJ2-5; 7 bases are a match to TRBD2. The CDR3 totals 15 residues. The germline CDR1 and CDR2 sequences are MDHEN and SYDVKM. The V gene end was trimmed by 1 base and the J gene end by 6 bases; junction bases not matched to a gene: 8. The DNA of the CDR3 is TGTGCCAGCAGTTTATCAGTAGGGGAGGGGAAGACCCAGTACTTC. It is translated as CASSLSVGEGKTQYF.

There are many counts of this clonotype. J is TRBJ2-2 and V is TRBV7-8; TRBD2 is a possible D gene (6 bases). There are 15 residues in the CDR3. With 5 bases removed from V and 2 bases from J, the gap between germline ends came to 12 bases. CDR1 and CDR2 from the germline V gene are SGHVS and FQNEAQ. The CDR3 DNA follows: TGTGCCAGCAGCCCAAAGGGACTCAACACCGGGGAGCTGTTTTTT. It specifies CASSPKGLNTGELFF.

Many counts were recorded for this clonotype. The gene calls are TRBV12-3 or TRBV12-4 and TRBJ2-7; 9 bases are shared with TRBD2. This CDR3 is 14 amino acids long. V lost 6 bases and J lost 6; bases outside the gene matches: 9. The CDR3: CASRSSGKVGEQYF. In DNA form, the CDR3 reads TGTGCCAGCAGGTCTAGCGGGAAAGTAGGCGAGCAGTACTTC.

This clonotype was seen ten or more times. The J gene is TRBJ2-7, the V gene TRBV27, with 7 bases aligning to TRBD1. CDR1 MNHEY and CDR2 SMNVEV come from the germline V gene (reference sequence). This CDR3 comprises 15 residues. The V gene end was trimmed by 3 bases and the J gene end by 4 bases; junction bases not matched to a gene: 9. The chain's CDR3 is CASSFWTGFPYEQYF. The DNA of the CDR3 is TGTGCCAGCAGTTTCTGGACAGGCTTTCCTTACGAGCAGTACTTC.

This clonotype was seen at least ten times. This chain links TRBV10-3 with TRBJ2-1, with 7 positions matching TRBD1. CDR1 ENHRY and CDR2 SYGVKD come from the germline V gene. J lost 9 bases, V lost 3 bases, and 5 bases had no gene match. The CDR3 is made up of 13 amino acids. The CDR3 region has the DNA TGTGCCATCAGTGATTACAGGGGTGGTGAGCAGTTCTTC. Protein sequence: CAISDYRGGEQFF.

This clonotype was seen more than once but under ten times. V gene TRBV27 combines with J gene TRBJ2-7; D call uncertain. Trimming cost V 3 bases and J 0 bases, with 12 bases left between them. CDR1 MNHEY and CDR2 SMNVEV come from the germline V gene (reference sequence). This CDR3 region has 15 residues. This CDR3 is CASSFNGQLSYEQYF. As DNA, the CDR3 is TGTGCCAGCAGTTTTAACGGGCAACTCTCCTACGAGCAGTACTTC.

This clonotype was detected a few times. The chain has TRBV4-3 and TRBJ1-5; no reliable D call. Trimming shortened V by 0 bases and J by 4 bases, and 10 bases separated the two germline ends. The CDR3 has 15 residues. Germline CDR1 LGHNA, CDR2 YSLEER. The CDR3 nucleotides are TGCGCCAGCAGCCAAGACAGGAACGGTAATCAGCCCCAGCATTTT. Translation: CASSQDRNGNQPQHF.

This clonotype was observed many times. This CDR3 is CASIAGNYEQYF. The CDR3 region has the DNA TGTGCCAGCATTGCGGGAAACTACGAGCAGTACTTC. The chain carries TRBV6-1 and TRBJ2-7; TRBD2 is a possible D gene (6 bases). V shed 7 bases and J shed 3 bases, with 10 bases lying between them. The germline V gene encodes CDR1 MNHNS and CDR2 SASEGT. CDR3 size: 12 residues.

This clonotype was found many times. The chain links TRBV6-1 to TRBJ1-1, with TRBD1 as a possible D gene (5 bases). Between the trimmed V and J ends, which lost 5 bases and 5 bases, there was a span of 12 bases. The germline CDR1 and CDR2 sequences are MNHNS and SASEGT. The CDR3 spans 13 residues. The CDR3 sequence is CASSKTAWTEAFF. Here the CDR3 DNA reads TGTGCCAGCAGTAAGACAGCTTGGACTGAAGCTTTCTTT.

The J gene is TRBJ2-3, the V gene TRBV28; D uncertain. Germline V gene lookup returns CDR1 MDHEN and CDR2 SYDVKM. V lost 4 bases and J lost 1, with 9 bases in between. The CDR3 is 14 amino acids. Here the CDR3 DNA reads TGTGCCAGCAGTTCCGACCGACGCACAGATACGCAGTATTTT. Amino acids: CASSSDRRTDTQYF.

This chain links TRBV7-3 with TRBJ2-1; TRBD2 matches 7 bases. Losses at the gene ends were 2 bases for V and 6 bases for J; bases not matched to a gene: 13. The CDR3 extends over 17 amino acids. Germline V gene lookup returns CDR1 SGHTA and CDR2 FQGTGA. The CDR3 sequence: CASSLRPGLITPNEQFF. CDR3 coding DNA: TGTGCCAGCAGCTTACGCCCGGGACTAATAACTCCCAATGAGCAGTTCTTC.

A few counts support this clonotype. This sequence joins TRBV7-2 and TRBJ1-1, with D unclear. Trimming removed 5 bases from V and 5 bases from J, with 9 bases in between. The CDR3 spans 12 residues. Germline V gene lookup returns CDR1 SGHTA and CDR2 FQGNSA. CDR3 bases: TGTGCCAGCAGCCAGAGCGGTACTGAAGCTTTCTTT. Amino acid sequence: CASSQSGTEAFF.

This clonotype was seen at least ten times. J is TRBJ2-3 and V is TRBV28, with 7 bases that match TRBD1. V lost 4 bases and J lost 3; bases outside the gene matches: 7. CDR3 length: 15 amino acids. The germline CDR1 and CDR2 sequences are MDHEN and SYDVKM. This CDR3 reads CASSYRQGSTDTQYF. DNA of the CDR3: TGTGCCAGCAGTTATCGACAGGGCAGTACAGATACGCAGTATTTT.

This chain uses TRBV30 with TRBJ1-4; no clear D gene. V was cut by 1 base and J by 4 bases, with 7 bases left in between. The CDR3 has 13 amino acids. From germline, CDR1 is GTSNPN and CDR2 SVGIG (reference sequence). The CDR3 region has the DNA TGTGCCTGGAGTGCTCATGATAATGAAAAACTGTTTTTT. As protein: CAWSAHDNEKLFF.

In this sample, this clonotype turned up many times. This chain uses TRBV7-8 with TRBJ2-7; 11 bases match TRBD2. The V gene end was trimmed by 2 bases and the J gene end by 3 bases; junction bases not matched to a gene: 6. The CDR3 runs 16 residues. The V gene's germline CDR1 is SGHVS and CDR2 FQNEAQ. CDR3 DNA: TGTGCCAGCAGCTTAATTTCCGGGACTAGCGGCTACGAGCAGTACTTC. As protein: CASSLISGTSGYEQYF.

The V and J genes are TRBV2 and TRBJ2-7; maybe TRBD1 (6 bases). Germline V CDR1 and CDR2: SNHLY, FYNNEI. The V gene lost 7 bases and the J gene lost 3 bases, with 10 bases spanning the gap. The CDR3 totals 12 residues. The DNA for the CDR3 is TGTGCCAGCAAGGACAGCCACTACGAGCAGTACTTC. This sequence encodes CASKDSHYEQYF.

This clonotype has ten or more counts. This sequence joins TRBV4-3 and TRBJ2-1, with 10 bases aligning to TRBD2. Trimming took 0 bases from V and 7 from J; bases not matched to a gene: 9. The CDR3 covers 17 residues. The germline gives CDR1 LGHNA, CDR2 YSLEER. As DNA, the CDR3 is TGCGCCAGCAGCCAAGACCCACCGGGACTAGCGTGGAATGAGCAGTTCTTC. Its protein product is CASSQDPPGLAWNEQFF.

In this sample, this clonotype turned up many times. The rearrangement joins TRBV5-1 to TRBJ2-1; 8 nucleotides align to TRBD1. Germline lookup yields CDR1 SGHRS and CDR2 YFSETQ. The ends lost 5 bases at V and 5 bases at J; junction bases unmatched: 6. The CDR3 is 14 amino acids. This CDR3 is CASRGTGTDNEQFF. CDR3 DNA sequence: TGCGCCAGCAGGGGGACAGGTACGGACAATGAGCAGTTCTTC.